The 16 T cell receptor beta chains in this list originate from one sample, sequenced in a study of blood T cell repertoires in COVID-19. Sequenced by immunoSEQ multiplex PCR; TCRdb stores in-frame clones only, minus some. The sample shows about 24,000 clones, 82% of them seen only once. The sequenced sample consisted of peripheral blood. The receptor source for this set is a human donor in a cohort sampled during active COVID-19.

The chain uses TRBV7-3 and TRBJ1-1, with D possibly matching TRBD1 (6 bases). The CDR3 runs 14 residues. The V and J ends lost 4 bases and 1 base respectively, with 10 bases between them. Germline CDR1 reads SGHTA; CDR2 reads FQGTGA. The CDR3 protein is CASSSLGGNTEAFF. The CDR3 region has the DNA TGTGCCAGCAGCTCACTAGGGGGGAACACTGAAGCTTTCTTT.

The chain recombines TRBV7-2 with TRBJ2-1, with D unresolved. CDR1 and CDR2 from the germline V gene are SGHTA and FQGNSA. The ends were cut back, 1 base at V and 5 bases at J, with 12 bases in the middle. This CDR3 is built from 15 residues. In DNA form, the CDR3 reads TGTGCCAGCAGCTTAGTAGCACTACTAAACAATGAGCAGTTCTTC. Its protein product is CASSLVALLNNEQFF. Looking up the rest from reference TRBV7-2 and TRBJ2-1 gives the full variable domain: GAGVSQSPSNKVTEKGKDVELRCDPISGHTALYWYRQSLGQGLEFLIYFQGNSAPDKSGLPSDRFSAERTGGSVSTLTIQRTQQEDSAVYLCASSLVALLNNEQFFGPGTRLTVL.

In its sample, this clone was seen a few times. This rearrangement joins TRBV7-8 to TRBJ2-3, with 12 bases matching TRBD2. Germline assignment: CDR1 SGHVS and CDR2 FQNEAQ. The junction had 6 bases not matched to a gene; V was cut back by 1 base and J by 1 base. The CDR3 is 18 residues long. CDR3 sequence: CASSLDLTSGRGTDTQYF. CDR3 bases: TGTGCCAGCAGCTTAGATTTGACTAGCGGGAGAGGCACAGATACGCAGTATTTT. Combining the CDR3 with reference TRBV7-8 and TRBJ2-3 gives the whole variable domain GAGVSQSPRYKVAKRGQDVALRCDPISGHVSLFWYQQALGQGPEFLTYFQNEAQLDKSGLPSDRFFAERPEGSVSTLKIQRTQQEDSAVYLCASSLDLTSGRGTDTQYFGPGTRLTVL.

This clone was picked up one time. CDR3 region: CASSPRQGAGSTEAFF. In DNA form, the CDR3 reads TGTGCCAGCAGCCCCCGACAGGGCGCGGGGAGCACTGAAGCTTTCTTT. The J gene is TRBJ1-1, the V gene TRBV7-3; 7 bases align to TRBD1. V trimming: 5 bases; J trimming: 4 bases; junction bases outside the gene matches: 13. CDR1 and CDR2 (germline): SGHTA, FQGTGA. This CDR3 has 16 residues.

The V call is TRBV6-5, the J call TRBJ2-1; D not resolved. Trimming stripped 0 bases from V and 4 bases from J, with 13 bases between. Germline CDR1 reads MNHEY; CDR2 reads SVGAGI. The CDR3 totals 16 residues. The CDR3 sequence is CASSYSPAVTYNEQFF. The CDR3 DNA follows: TGTGCCAGCAGTTACTCTCCTGCCGTTACATACAATGAGCAGTTCTTC.

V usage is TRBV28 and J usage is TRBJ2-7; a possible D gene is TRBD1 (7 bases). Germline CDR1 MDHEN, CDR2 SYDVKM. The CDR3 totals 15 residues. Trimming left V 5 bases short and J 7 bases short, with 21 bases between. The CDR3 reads CASSAGTRGAREQYF. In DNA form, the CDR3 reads TGTGCCAGCAGTGCCGGAACCAGGGGGGCGCGGGAGCAGTACTTC.

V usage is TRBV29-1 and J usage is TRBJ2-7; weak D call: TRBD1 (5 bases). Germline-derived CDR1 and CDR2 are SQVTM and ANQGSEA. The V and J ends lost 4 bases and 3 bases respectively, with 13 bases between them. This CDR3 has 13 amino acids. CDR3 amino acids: CSVAKGYGYEQYF. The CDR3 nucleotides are TGCAGCGTTGCCAAGGGGTACGGCTACGAGCAGTACTTC.

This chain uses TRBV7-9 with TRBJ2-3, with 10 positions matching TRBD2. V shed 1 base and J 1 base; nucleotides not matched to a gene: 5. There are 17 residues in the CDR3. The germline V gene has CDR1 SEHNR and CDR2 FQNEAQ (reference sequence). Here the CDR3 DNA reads TGTGCCAGCAGCTTAGGGTCTAGCGGGAGCCGCACAGATACGCAGTATTTT. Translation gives CASSLGSSGSRTDTQYF.

CDR3 sequence reads: CASSPGLAGSDEQFF. DNA for the CDR3: TGTGCCAGCAGTCCGGGACTAGCGGGGTCTGATGAGCAGTTCTTC. This chain uses TRBV6-2 or TRBV6-3 with TRBJ2-1, with 13 bases aligning to TRBD2. The CDR3 covers 15 residues. Per germline, CDR1 MNHEY and CDR2 SVGEGT. Germline trimming cut 5 bases from V and 8 bases from J; bases unmatched to any gene: 6.

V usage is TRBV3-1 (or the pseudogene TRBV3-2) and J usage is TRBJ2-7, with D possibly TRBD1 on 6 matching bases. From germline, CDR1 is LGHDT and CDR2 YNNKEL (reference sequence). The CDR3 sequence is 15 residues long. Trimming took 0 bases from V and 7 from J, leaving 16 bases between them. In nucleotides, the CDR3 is TGTGCCAGCAGCCAAGAGTTTGGCAGGGGACGGGAGCAGTACTTC. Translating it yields CASSQEFGRGREQYF.

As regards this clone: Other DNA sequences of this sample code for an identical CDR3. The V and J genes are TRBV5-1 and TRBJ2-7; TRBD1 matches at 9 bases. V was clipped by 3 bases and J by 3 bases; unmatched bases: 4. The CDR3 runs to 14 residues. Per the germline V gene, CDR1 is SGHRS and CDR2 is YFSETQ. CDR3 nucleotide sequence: TGCGCCAGCAGCTCAGGGACAGGGAGCTACGAGCAGTACTTC. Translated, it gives CASSSGTGSYEQYF.

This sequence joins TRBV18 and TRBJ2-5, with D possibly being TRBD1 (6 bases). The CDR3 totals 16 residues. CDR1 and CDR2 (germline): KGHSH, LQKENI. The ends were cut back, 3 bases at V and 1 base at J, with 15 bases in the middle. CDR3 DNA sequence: TGTGCCAGCTCACCCTCTCGTGGGACAAGCCAAGAGACCCAGTACTTC. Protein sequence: CASSPSRGTSQETQYF.

CDR3 DNA: TGTGCCAGCAGCTTGGTCAGGGGCCAAGAGACCCAGTACTTC. This codes for CASSLVRGQETQYF. The chain has TRBV5-5 and TRBJ2-5; tentative D call: TRBD1 (6 bases). The CDR3 contains 14 residues. CDR1 and CDR2 from the germline V gene are SGHKS and YYEKEE (reference sequence). V lost 0 bases to trimming and J lost 1 base, with 7 bases between them.

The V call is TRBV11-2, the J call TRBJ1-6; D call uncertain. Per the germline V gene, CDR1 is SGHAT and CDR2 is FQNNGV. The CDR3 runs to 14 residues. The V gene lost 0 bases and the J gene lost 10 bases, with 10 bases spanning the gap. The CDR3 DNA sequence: TGTGCCAGCAGCTTAGAAGGTACAGACTCACCCCTCCACTTT. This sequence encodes CASSLEGTDSPLHF.

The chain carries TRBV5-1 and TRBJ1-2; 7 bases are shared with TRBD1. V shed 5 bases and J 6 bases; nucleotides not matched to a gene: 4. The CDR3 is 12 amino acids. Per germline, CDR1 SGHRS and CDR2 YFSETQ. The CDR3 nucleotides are TGCGCCAGCAGACAGGGGTTAGATGGCTACACCTTC. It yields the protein CASRQGLDGYTF.

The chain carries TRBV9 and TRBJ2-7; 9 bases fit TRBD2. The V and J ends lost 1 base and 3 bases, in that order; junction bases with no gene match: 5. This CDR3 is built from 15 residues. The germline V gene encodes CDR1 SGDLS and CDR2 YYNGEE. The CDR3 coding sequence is TGTGCCAGCAGCGTAACGACTAGCGGCTTCTACGAGCAGTACTTC. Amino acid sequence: CASSVTTSGFYEQYF.